What follows is one TCR beta chain and its context. Produced via immunoSEQ multiplex PCR; TCRdb's table is partial and in-frame only. Among roughly 86,000 clones, just over 90% were seen once, and the ten largest hold roughly 3.4%. The entry originates in a study of control samples from healthy donors and cancer patients. Sequencing used blood. The clonotype was recovered from a woman between 18 and 29 years old in good health.

This chain's CDR3 is CASSRDRPLYEQYF. The DNA for the CDR3 is TGCGCCAGCAGCCGGGACAGGCCTTTATACGAGCAGTACTTC. V is TRBV5-1 and J is TRBJ2-7; 8 bases map to TRBD1. Trimming removed 4 bases from V and 4 bases from J; junction bases left unmatched: 7. The CDR3 totals 14 residues. Germline CDR1 and CDR2: SGHRS and YFSETQ.